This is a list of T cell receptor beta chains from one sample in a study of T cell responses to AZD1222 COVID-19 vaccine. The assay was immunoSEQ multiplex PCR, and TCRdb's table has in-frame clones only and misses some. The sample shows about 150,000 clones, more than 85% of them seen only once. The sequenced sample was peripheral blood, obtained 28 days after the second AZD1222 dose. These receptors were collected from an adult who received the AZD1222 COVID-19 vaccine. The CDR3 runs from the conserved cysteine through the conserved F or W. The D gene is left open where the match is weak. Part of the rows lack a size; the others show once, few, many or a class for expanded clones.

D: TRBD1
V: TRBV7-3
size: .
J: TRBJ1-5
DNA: TGTGCCAGCAGCACGAGGACAGGAGCTGGACAGCCCCAGCATTTT
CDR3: CASSTRTGAGQPQHF

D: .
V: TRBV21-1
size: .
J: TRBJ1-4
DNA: TGTGCCAGCAGCAAAGAATACGAAACGGACAGGGGAAAAGGAAAACTGTTTTTT
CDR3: CASSKEYETDRGKGKLFF

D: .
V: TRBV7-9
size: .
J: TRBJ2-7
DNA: TGTGCCAGCAGCTTAGATAATTCGGGGAACTACGAGCAGTACTTC
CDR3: CASSLDNSGNYEQYF

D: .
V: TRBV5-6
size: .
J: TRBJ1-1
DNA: TGTGCCAGCAGCTTTGGTAGACCGATGAACACTGAAGCTTTCTTT
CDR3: CASSFGRPMNTEAFF

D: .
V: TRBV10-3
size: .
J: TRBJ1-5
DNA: TGTGCCATCGCGACAGGCATAAATCAGCCCCAGCATTTT
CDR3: CAIATGINQPQHF

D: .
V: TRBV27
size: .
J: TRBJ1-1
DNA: TGTGCCAGCGGGGGGTCAAGGGCGAACACTGAAGCTTTCTTT
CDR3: CASGGSRANTEAFF

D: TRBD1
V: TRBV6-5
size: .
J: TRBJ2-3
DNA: TGTGCCAGCGGGTGGACAGGGTCAGATACGCAGTATTTT
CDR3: CASGWTGSDTQYF

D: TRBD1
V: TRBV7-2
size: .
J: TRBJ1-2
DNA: TGTGCCAGCAGCCAAAACCGTGGGACAGGGGTATATGGCTACACCTTC
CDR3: CASSQNRGTGVYGYTF

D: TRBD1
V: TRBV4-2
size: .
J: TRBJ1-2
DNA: TGTGCCAGCAGCACCCGACAGGGCTATGGCTACACCTTC
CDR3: CASSTRQGYGYTF

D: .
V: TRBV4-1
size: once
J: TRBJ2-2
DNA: TGCGCCAGCAGACCGCCACTAGCGAACACCGGGGAGCTGTTTTTT
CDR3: CASRPPLANTGELFF

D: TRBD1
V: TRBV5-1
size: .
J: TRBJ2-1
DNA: TGCGCCAGCAGCTCTGGACAGGGGCAGGGGAATGAGCAGTTCTTC
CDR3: CASSSGQGQGNEQFF

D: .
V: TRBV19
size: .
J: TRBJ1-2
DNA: TGTGCCAGTAGTATGGGGTCGGGGTACTATGGCTACACCTTC
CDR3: CASSMGSGYYGYTF

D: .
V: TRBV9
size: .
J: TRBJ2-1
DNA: TGTGCCAGCAGCGGATCACCCGTCGTTAGCCGGGGGGAGCAGTTCTTC
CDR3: CASSGSPVVSRGEQFF

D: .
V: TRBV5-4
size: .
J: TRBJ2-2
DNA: TGTGCCAGCAGCTTCGGCCCAGACAACACCGGGGAGCTGTTTTTT
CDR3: CASSFGPDNTGELFF

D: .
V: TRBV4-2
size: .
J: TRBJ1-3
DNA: TGTGCCAGCAGCCAAGAGCCCGCCGGGTTCTCGAGAAACACCATATATTTT
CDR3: CASSQEPAGFSRNTIYF

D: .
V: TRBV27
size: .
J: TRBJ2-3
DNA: TGTGCCAGCAGTCTACGACAGGCGCAGGGCACAGATACGCAGTATTTT
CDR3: CASSLRQAQGTDTQYF

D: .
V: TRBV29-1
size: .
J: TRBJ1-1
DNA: TGCAGCGTCGGTGACACTGAAGCTTTCTTT
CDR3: CSVGDTEAFF

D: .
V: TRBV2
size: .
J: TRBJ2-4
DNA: TGTGCCAGCAGTGCGGGTAGGGACATTCAGTACTTC
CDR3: CASSAGRDIQYF

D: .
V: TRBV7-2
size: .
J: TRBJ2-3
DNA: TGTGCCAGCAGCCCCCGTCAGGGCGCAGGGGGCACAGATACGCAGTATTTT
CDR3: CASSPRQGAGGTDTQYF

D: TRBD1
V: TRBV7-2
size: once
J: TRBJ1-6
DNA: TGTGCCAGCAGCCTAACCTTACAGGGGAATTCACCCCTCCACTTT
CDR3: CASSLTLQGNSPLHF